This T cell receptor beta chain was captured by sequencing in a study of CD8 T cells in ankylosing spondylitis. TCRdb re-analysed the 5' RACE reads in MiXCR, keeping a single row per CDR3 protein. Of 150,000 to 200,000 distinct CDR3 sequences listed, 30% to 40% are singletons. This clonotype was observed a single time. Germline CDR1 is MNHNS and CDR2 is SASEGT. V dropped 3 bases and J dropped 4 bases, with 9 bases sitting between them. CDR3 size: 13 residues. This sequence was found in a male donor with ankylosing spondylitis. The chain uses TRBV6-1 and TRBJ1-2; no reliable D call. The sequencing sample was made of synovial fluid, either unsorted or a sorted T cell fraction (not recorded which). The CDR3 coding sequence is TGTGCCAGCAGTGACGACAAGCGCTATGGCTACACCTTC. Translating it yields CASSDDKRYGYTF.